The following is a T cell receptor beta chain sequence with its context. Its antigen is not identified. This CDR3 region has 16 residues. CDR1 is MNHEY and CDR2 is SMNVEV in the germline V gene (reference sequence). The V segment lost 11 bases and the J segment 4 bases; nucleotides outside the gene matches: 13. The entirety of the isolated RNA underwent reverse transcription, so expressed TCRB transcripts were sequenced. Some 3.6 million reads on average were seen across naive, central memory and regulatory T cell samples. Profiled with immunoSEQ multiplex PCR; TCRdb holds only in-frame clones, not every one. This repertoire shows 350,000 to 400,000 clones, 10% to 15% found once; its top ten account for 0.0085% to 0.012%. The data are from a study of beta chain features in type 1 diabetes. Study observations and caveats: When Type 1 diabetes patients were examined, their TCRB CDR3s proved moderately but significantly shorter in all four CD4+ subsets. A potential influence of HLA type upon TCRB rearrangement remained unresolved herein. PCR might favor shorter templates, but any such skew would affect patients and controls equally.

Via the markers CD45RO/CCR7/CD25/CD127/CD95/CD27, stem cell-like memory, regulatory, central memory and naive CD4+ cells were sorted. The sequencing sample was made of naive CD4+ T cells from blood. This chain uses TRBV27 with TRBJ2-6, with 8 bases that match TRBD1. This clonotype originated in a woman aged 18-30 years with type 1 diabetes. The CDR3 sequence: CASRTGRSPGANVLTF. The CDR3, as DNA: TGTGCCTCACGGACAGGGCGTAGTCCAGGGGCCAACGTCCTGACTTTC.